This T cell receptor (beta chain) was observed in a study of cytomegalovirus exposure and HLA in healthy donors. This CDR3 region has 13 residues. V was pared by 5 bases and J by 7 bases, with 7 bases of the junction left unmatched. Germline V gives CDR1 KGHSH, CDR2 LQKENI. Of note for this clone: Its antigen is as yet unknown.

Findings and limits, study-wide: Reportedly, diagnosis of cytomegalovirus status by the classifier showed high specificity and sensitivity. In an earlier analysis, in some 500 donors, most V segments appeared productive either ~87% or ~30% of the time. The study flagged about 150 TCR beta chains as cytomegalovirus-associated.

This PCR relied on a set of 60 Vbeta primers and 13 Jbeta primers. Some clones are missing from TCRdb's copy, which holds only in-frame ones; the method was immunoSEQ multiplex PCR. The sample lists 100,000 to 130,000 clones, over 75% occurring once. Sequencing was carried out using PBMCs. J is TRBJ1-2 and V is TRBV18; TRBD1 matches at 7 bases. The TCR sequence derives from a male donor in good health and CMV-seronegative. CDR3 bases: TGTGCCAGCTCATCGACAGGGAATCGTGGCTACACCTTC. Translation gives CASSSTGNRGYTF.